Below, 16 T cell receptor beta chains from the same sample are listed, as sequenced in a study of T cell clones after liver transplantation. Some clones are missing from TCRdb's copy, which holds only in-frame ones; the method was immunoSEQ multiplex PCR. The table has tens of thousands of clones, about 88% seen once. The sample consisted of CD4+ T cells from blood, taken before liver transplant. These receptors all stem from a human donor who received a liver transplant.

The chain joins TRBV7-9 to TRBJ1-1; D remains ambiguous. Germline CDR1 SEHNR, CDR2 FQNEAQ (reference sequence). The CDR3 consists of 12 residues. Between the trimmed V and J ends, which lost 0 bases and 10 bases, there was a span of 9 bases. DNA of the CDR3: TGTGCCAGCAGCTTAGCGCCTGCAGGAGCTTTCTTT. Translated, it gives CASSLAPAGAFF.

The CDR3: CASSQEGRSYGYTF. CDR3 coding DNA: TGTGCCAGCAGCCAAGAGGGCAGATCATATGGCTACACCTTC. The chain couples TRBV4-2 to TRBJ1-2; D call uncertain. V lost 0 bases, J lost 5 bases, and 10 bases lay in between. The CDR3 spans 14 residues. Germline V gene lookup returns CDR1 LGHNA and CDR2 YNFKEQ.

This chain links TRBV28 with TRBJ1-5, with D perhaps TRBD1 (6 bases). V was trimmed by 5 bases and J by 6 bases, leaving 20 bases between them. This CDR3 contains 16 residues. Per the germline V gene, CDR1 is MDHEN and CDR2 is SYDVKM. The DNA for the CDR3 is TGTGCCAGCAGTCTAACCCCGAACAGGGCTCGTCAGCCCCAGCATTTT. As protein: CASSLTPNRARQPQHF.

The chain has TRBV27 and TRBJ1-1; a possible D gene is TRBD1 (5 bases). There are 13 residues in the CDR3. Germline V CDR1 and CDR2: MNHEY, SMNVEV (reference sequence). Trimming pared 2 bases from V and 4 bases from J, leaving 8 bases between. The CDR3 DNA sequence: TGTGCCAGCAGTTTAGGGGGGGGCACTGAAGCTTTCTTT. Translating it yields CASSLGGGTEAFF.

The chain uses TRBV19 and TRBJ1-3, with D perhaps TRBD1 (5 bases). Germline V gene data show CDR1 as LNHDA and CDR2 as SQIVND (reference sequence). CDR3 length: 15 residues. V was trimmed by 3 bases and J by 1 base, leaving 10 bases between them. The CDR3 nucleotides are TGTGCCAGTAGTATGCCTCGGGGGTCTGGAAACACCATATATTTT. It codes for CASSMPRGSGNTIYF. Variable domain in full (rest from reference TRBV19 and TRBJ1-3): DGGITQSPKYLFRKEGQNVTLSCEQNLNHDAMYWYRQDPGQGLRLIYYSQIVNDFQKGDIAEGYSVSREKKESFPLTVTSAQKNPTAFYLCASSMPRGSGNTIYFGEGSWLTVV.

This clone has only a few counts. This chain connects TRBV7-9 to TRBJ2-1; perhaps TRBD1 as D (5 bases). CDR3 size: 11 residues. V lost 8 bases and J lost 6, with 8 bases in between. The germline CDR1 and CDR2 sequences are SEHNR and FQNEAQ (reference sequence). CDR3 protein: CASEGANEQFF. In nucleotides, the CDR3 is TGTGCCAGCGAAGGGGCCAATGAGCAGTTCTTC.

The V and J genes are TRBV5-8 and TRBJ2-7; D perhaps matches TRBD1 (6 bases). The germline V gene encodes CDR1 SGHTS and CDR2 YDEGEE. V was shortened by 7 bases and J by 0 bases, with 17 bases between the two germline ends. The length of the CDR3 is 15 residues. CDR3 bases: TGTGCCAGCTTGGCCCTTGGGACACCCTCCTACGAGCAGTACTTC. Its protein product is CASLALGTPSYEQYF.

The V gene is TRBV4-2, the J gene TRBJ2-1; D is ambiguous. Between the trimmed V and J ends, which lost 2 bases and 5 bases, there was a span of 13 bases. CDR1 LGHNA and CDR2 YNFKEQ come from the germline V gene. The CDR3 has 15 residues. The CDR3 DNA follows: TGTGCCAGCAGCCAACAGTCCCGGTTCCACAATGAGCAGTTCTTC. Its protein product is CASSQQSRFHNEQFF.

The CDR3: CASSPPGGRTYEQYF. CDR3 sequence (DNA): TGTGCCAGCAGTCCGCCGGGGGGGCGGACCTACGAGCAGTACTTC. This rearrangement joins TRBV27 to TRBJ2-7; the match to TRBD2 covers 8 bases. V trimming: 5 bases; J trimming: 2 bases; junction bases outside the gene matches: 8. Looked up from germline, CDR1 is MNHEY and CDR2 is SMNVEV (reference sequence). The CDR3 extends over 15 amino acids.

This clone was seen once. The gene calls are TRBV6-1 and TRBJ1-4, with D tentatively TRBD1 (5 bases). CDR1 is MNHNS, CDR2 SASEGT, per germline. This CDR3 region has 14 residues. The V gene lost 0 bases and the J gene lost 4 bases, with 6 bases spanning the gap. This CDR3 is CASSEAGVNEKLFF. The CDR3 DNA reads as TGTGCCAGCAGTGAAGCGGGGGTTAATGAAAAACTGTTTTTT.

Only a few counts were recorded for this clone. The V gene is TRBV4-3, the J gene TRBJ2-3; 7 nucleotides align to TRBD2. Germline V gene sequence: CDR1 LGHNA, CDR2 YSLEER. V dropped 2 bases and J dropped 0; count of bases not matched to a gene: 5. There are 16 residues in the CDR3. CDR3 nucleotides: TGCGCCAGCAGCCAATTGGGACTAACTAGCACAGATACGCAGTATTTT. Translation: CASSQLGLTSTDTQYF.

This clone was seen many times. V is TRBV5-1 and J is TRBJ2-5; TRBD1 matches 8 bases. CDR1 is SGHRS and CDR2 is YFSETQ in the germline V gene. V dropped 0 bases and J dropped 3; count of bases not matched to a gene: 4. The CDR3 sequence is 15 residues long. The CDR3 here is CASSLETGGKETQYF. In nucleotides, the CDR3 is TGCGCCAGCAGCTTGGAAACAGGGGGGAAAGAGACCCAGTACTTC.

The genes are TRBV4-3 and TRBJ1-3, with 7 nucleotides matching TRBD1. The CDR3 loop spans 16 amino acids. Germline trimming cut 4 bases from V and 4 bases from J; bases unmatched to any gene: 10. Germline V gene sequence: CDR1 LGHNA, CDR2 YSLEER. The CDR3 DNA is TGCGCCAGCAGCCCGCACACAGGGGTAGGAGGAAACACCATATATTTT. Its protein is CASSPHTGVGGNTIYF.

V usage is TRBV28 and J usage is TRBJ1-1, with 8 bases fitting TRBD1. Losses at the gene ends were 4 bases for V and 3 bases for J; bases not matched to a gene: 4. CDR1 and CDR2 from the germline V gene are MDHEN and SYDVKM. This CDR3 comprises 14 residues. CDR3 amino acids: CASSSSDRDTEAFF. CDR3 nucleotides: TGTGCCAGCAGTTCCTCGGACAGGGACACTGAAGCTTTCTTT. The full variable domain, completed using reference TRBV28 and TRBJ1-1, is DVKVTQSSRYLVKRTGEKVFLECVQDMDHENMFWYRQDPGLGLRLIYFSYDVKMKEKGDIPEGYSVSREKKERFSLILESASTNQTSMYLCASSSSDRDTEAFFGQGTRLTVV.

J is TRBJ2-7 and V is TRBV28, with TRBD2 identical over 10 bases. Germline CDR1 MDHEN, CDR2 SYDVKM. The CDR3 is 15 amino acids. Trimming removed 5 bases from V and 4 bases from J; junction bases left unmatched: 8. This chain's CDR3 is CASSTALAGVYEQYF. Here the CDR3 DNA reads TGTGCCAGCAGTACAGCCCTAGCGGGAGTATACGAGCAGTACTTC. Filled out from reference TRBV28 and TRBJ2-7, the complete variable domain reads DVKVTQSSRYLVKRTGEKVFLECVQDMDHENMFWYRQDPGLGLRLIYFSYDVKMKEKGDIPEGYSVSREKKERFSLILESASTNQTSMYLCASSTALAGVYEQYFGPGTRLTVT.

J is TRBJ2-3 and V is TRBV2, with a tentative D call TRBD1 (6 bases). V gave up 3 bases and J gave up 6 bases, with 10 bases separating them. Germline V gene lookup returns CDR1 SNHLY and CDR2 FYNNEI. The CDR3 sequence is 13 residues long. The DNA for the CDR3 is TGTGCCAGCAGTGACAGGGGAGTCGATACGCAGTATTTT. This gives the protein CASSDRGVDTQYF.